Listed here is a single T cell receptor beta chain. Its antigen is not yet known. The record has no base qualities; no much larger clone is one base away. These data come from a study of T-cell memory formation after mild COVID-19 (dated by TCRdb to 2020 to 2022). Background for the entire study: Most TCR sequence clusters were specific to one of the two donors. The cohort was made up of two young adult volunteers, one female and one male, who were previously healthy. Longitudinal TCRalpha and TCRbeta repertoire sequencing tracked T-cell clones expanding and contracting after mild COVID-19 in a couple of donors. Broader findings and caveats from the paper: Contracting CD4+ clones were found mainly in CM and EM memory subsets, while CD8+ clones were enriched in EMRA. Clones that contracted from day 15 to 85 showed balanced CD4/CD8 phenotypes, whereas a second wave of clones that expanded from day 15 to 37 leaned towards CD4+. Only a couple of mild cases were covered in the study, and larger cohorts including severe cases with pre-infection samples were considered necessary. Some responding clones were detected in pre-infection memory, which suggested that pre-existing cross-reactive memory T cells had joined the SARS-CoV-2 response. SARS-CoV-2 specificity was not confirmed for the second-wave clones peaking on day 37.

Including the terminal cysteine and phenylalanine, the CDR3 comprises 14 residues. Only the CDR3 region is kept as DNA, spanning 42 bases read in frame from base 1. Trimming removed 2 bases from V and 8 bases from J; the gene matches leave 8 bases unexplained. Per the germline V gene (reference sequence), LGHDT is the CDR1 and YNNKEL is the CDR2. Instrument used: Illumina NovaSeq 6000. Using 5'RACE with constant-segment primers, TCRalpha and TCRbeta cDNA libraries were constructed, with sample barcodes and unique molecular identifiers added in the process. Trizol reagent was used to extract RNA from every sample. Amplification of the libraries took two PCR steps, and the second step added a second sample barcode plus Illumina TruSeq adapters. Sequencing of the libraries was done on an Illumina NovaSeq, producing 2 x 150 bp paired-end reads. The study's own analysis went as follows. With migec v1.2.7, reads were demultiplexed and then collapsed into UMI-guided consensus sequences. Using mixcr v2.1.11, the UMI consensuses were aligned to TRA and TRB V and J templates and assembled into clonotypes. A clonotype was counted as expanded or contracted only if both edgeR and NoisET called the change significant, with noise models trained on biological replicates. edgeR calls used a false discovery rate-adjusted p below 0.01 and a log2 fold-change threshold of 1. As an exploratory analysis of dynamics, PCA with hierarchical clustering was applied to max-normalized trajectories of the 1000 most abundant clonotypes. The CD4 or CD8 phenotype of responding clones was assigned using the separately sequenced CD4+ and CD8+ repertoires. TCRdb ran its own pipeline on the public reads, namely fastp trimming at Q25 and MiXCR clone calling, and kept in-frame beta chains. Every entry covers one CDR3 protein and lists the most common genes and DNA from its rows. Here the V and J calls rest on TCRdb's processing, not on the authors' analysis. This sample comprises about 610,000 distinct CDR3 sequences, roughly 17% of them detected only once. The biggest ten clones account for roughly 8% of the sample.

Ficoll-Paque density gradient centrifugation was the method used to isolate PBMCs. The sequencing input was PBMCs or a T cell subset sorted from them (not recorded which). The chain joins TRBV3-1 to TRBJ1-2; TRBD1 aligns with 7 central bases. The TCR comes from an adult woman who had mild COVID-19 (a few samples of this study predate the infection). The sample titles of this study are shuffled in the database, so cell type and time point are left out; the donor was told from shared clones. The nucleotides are TGTGCCAGCAGCCAAAGGGACAGCCTTAGCGGCTACACCTTC. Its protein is CASSQRDSLSGYTF.